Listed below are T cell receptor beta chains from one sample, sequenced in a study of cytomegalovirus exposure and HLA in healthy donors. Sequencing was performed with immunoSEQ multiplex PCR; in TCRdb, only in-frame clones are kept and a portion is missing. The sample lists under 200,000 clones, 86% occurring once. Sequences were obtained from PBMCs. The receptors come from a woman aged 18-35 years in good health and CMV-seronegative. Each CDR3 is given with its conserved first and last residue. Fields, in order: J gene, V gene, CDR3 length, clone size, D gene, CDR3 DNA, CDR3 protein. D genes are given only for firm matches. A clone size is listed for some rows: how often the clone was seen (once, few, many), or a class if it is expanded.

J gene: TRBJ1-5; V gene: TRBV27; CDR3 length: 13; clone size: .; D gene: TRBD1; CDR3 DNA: TGTGCCAGCAGTTGGGGACAGAATCAGCCCCAGCATTTT; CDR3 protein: CASSWGQNQPQHF
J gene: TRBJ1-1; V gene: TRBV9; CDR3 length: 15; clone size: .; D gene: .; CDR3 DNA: TGTGCCAGCAGCGGTGCGACAGGCCGGAACACTGAAGCTTTCTTT; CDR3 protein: CASSGATGRNTEAFF
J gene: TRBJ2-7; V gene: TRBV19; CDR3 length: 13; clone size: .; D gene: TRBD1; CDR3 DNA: TGTGCCAGTAGGGGGGACAGGGAAAGGATGCAGTACTTC; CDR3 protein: CASRGDRERMQYF
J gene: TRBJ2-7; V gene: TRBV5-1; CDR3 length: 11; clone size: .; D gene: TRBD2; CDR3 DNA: TGCGCCAGCAGTACGGGGGGAAGGCAGTACTTC; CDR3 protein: CASSTGGRQYF
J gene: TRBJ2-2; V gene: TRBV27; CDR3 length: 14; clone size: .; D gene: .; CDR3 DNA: TGTGCCAGTCACGGACAGATGAACACCGGGGAGCTGTTTTTT; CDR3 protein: CASHGQMNTGELFF
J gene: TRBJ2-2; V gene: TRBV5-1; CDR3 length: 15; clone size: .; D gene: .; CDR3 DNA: TGCGCCAGCAGCTACAGGCCAACGAACACCGGGGAGCTGTTTTTT; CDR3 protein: CASSYRPTNTGELFF
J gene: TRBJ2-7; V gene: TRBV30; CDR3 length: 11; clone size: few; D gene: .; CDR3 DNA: TGTGCCTCTACCGAGGCCAACGAGCAGTACTTC; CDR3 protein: CASTEANEQYF
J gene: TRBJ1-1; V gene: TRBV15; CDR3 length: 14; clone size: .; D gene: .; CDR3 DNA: TGTGCCACCAGTTTGGTACAGGGAAAGGTGGAGGCTTTCTTT; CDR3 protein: CATSLVQGKVEAFF
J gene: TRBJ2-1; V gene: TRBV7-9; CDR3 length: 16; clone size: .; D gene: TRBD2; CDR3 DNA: TGTGCCAGCAGCCCACCACTATCGCTAGCGGGAGATGAGCAGTTCTTC; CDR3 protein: CASSPPLSLAGDEQFF
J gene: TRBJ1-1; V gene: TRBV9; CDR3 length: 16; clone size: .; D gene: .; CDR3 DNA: TGTGCCAGCAGCGACGGAAGGGGATTATGGAACACTGAAGCTTTCTTT; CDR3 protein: CASSDGRGLWNTEAFF
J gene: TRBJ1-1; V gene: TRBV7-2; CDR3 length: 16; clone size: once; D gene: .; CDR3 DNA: TGTGCCAGCAGGGGGAGGGGCAGAAACATGAACACTGAAGCTTTCTTT; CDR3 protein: CASRGRGRNMNTEAFF
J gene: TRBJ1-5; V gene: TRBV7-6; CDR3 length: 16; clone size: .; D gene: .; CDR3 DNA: TGTGCCAGCAGCTTATTTGCATTTGGAGGCAATCAGCCCCAGCATTTT; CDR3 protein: CASSLFAFGGNQPQHF
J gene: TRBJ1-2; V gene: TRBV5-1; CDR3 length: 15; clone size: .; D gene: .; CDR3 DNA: TGCGCCAGCAGCTTGGGTCTAGGGGCCCCAGGTGGCTACACCTTC; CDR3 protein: CASSLGLGAPGGYTF
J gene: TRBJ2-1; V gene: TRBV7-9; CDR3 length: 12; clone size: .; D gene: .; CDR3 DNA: TGTGCCAGCAGCGCCTCCTACCCTCATCAGTTCTTC; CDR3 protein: CASSASYPHQFF
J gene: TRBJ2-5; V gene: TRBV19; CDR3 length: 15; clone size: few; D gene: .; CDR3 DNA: TGTGCCAGTCAAACCCCCGGAGAGCCTCAAGAGACCCAGTACTTC; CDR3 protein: CASQTPGEPQETQYF
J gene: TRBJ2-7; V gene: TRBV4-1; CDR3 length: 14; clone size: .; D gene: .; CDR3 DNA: TGCGCCAGCAGCCAAGGAGACAGCCTCTACGAGCAGTACTTC; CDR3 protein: CASSQGDSLYEQYF
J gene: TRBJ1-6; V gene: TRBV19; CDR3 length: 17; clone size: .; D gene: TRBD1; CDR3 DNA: TGTGCCAGTAGTCCCGGGACAGGGGCGGATTATAATTCACCCCTCCACTTT; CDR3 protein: CASSPGTGADYNSPLHF
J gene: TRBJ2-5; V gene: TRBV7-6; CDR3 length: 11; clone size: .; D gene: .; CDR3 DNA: TGTGCCAGCAGCGTTACAGGGACCCAGTACTTC; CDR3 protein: CASSVTGTQYF
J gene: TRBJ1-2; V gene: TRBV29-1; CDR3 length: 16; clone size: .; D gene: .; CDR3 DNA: TGCAGCGTTGTTCACCCCACGGGAGGCGCTAACTATGGCTACACCTTC; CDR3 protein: CSVVHPTGGANYGYTF
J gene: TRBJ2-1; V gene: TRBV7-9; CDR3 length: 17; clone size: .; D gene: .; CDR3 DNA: TGTGCCAGCAGCCCTCCTTCGGGGATAGCTATATACAATGAGCAGTTCTTC; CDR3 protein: CASSPPSGIAIYNEQFF
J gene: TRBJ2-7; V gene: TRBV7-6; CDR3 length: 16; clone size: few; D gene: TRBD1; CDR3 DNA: TGTGCCAGCAGCTTTGGGGACAGGGGGGCGACCTACGAGCAGTACTTC; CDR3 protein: CASSFGDRGATYEQYF
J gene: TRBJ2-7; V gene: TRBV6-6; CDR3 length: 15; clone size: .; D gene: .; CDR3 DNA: TGTGCCAGCAGTTACTCGGACAGTAGCTCCTACGAGCAGTACTTC; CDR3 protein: CASSYSDSSSYEQYF
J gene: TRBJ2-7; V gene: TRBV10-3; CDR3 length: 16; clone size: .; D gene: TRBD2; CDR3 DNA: TGTGCCATCAGGGGAGGGAGTAGCGGGAACCTAGGAGAGCAGTACTTC; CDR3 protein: CAIRGGSSGNLGEQYF
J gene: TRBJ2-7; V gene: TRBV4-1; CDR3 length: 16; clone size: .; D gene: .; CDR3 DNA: TGCGCCAGCAGCCAAGGTCTCAACAGGGTATCCTACGAGCAGTACTTC; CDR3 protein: CASSQGLNRVSYEQYF
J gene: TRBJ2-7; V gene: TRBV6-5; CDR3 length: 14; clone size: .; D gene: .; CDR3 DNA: TGTGCCAGCAGTTACGATGGGGGCACCTACGAGCAGTACTTC; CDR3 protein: CASSYDGGTYEQYF
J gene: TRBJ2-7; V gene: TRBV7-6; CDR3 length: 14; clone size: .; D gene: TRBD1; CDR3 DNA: TGTGCCAGCAGCGCCCGACAGGGCAGCGACGAGCAGTACTTC; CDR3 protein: CASSARQGSDEQYF
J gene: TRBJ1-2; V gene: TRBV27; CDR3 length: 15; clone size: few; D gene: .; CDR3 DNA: TGTGCCAGCAGTTTATCTCACGGTTCGGGCTATGGCTACACCTTC; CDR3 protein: CASSLSHGSGYGYTF
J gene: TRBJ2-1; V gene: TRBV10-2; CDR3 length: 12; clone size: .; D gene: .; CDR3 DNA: TGCGCCAGCAGCTATTTTGCGAGTGAGCAGTTCTTC; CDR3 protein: CASSYFASEQFF
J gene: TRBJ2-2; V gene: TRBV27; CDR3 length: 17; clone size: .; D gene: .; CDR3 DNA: TGTGCCAGCAGTCCCGTCCTACAGGGATCGAACACCGGGGAGCTGTTTTTT; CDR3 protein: CASSPVLQGSNTGELFF
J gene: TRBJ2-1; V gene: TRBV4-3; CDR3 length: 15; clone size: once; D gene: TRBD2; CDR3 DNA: TGCGCCAGCAGCCGCGGCGGGAGGGCGGGCGGTGAGCAGTTCTTC; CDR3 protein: CASSRGGRAGGEQFF
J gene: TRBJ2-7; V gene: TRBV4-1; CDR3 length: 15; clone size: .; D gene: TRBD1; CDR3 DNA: TGCGCCAGCAGCCCCCGACAGGGGACAAACTACGAGCAGTACTTC; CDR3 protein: CASSPRQGTNYEQYF
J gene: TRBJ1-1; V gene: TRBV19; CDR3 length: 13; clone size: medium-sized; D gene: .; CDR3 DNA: TGTGCCAGTAGCCCGCAGGGGAGCACTGAAGCTTTCTTT; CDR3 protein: CASSPQGSTEAFF
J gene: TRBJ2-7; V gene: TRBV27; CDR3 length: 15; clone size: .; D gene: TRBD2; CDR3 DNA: TGTGCCAGCAGTTTGGAGCGGGGCCACTCCTACGAGCAGTACTTC; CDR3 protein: CASSLERGHSYEQYF
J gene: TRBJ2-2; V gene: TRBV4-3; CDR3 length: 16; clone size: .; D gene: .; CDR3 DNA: TGCGCCAGCAGCCAAGAGGTAGCGGCGAACACCGGGGAGCTGTTTTTT; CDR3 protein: CASSQEVAANTGELFF
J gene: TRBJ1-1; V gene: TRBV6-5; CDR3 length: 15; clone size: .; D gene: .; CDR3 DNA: TGTGCCAGCAGTTACTCGCGGGGGGCAGGAACTGAAGCTTTCTTT; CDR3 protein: CASSYSRGAGTEAFF
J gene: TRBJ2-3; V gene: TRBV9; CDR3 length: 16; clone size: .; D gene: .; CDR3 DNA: TGTGCCAGCAGCGTAGCCCAGGTTAGGGGTGCAGATACGCAGTATTTT; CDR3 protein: CASSVAQVRGADTQYF
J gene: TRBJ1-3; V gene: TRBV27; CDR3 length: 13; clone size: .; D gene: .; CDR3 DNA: TGTGCCAGCAGTTTGACGGAGGGGAACACCATATATTTT; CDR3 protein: CASSLTEGNTIYF
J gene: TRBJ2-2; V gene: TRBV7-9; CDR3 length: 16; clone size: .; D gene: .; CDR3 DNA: TGTGCCAGCAGCTTGCAGGGTTACTTGAACACCGGGGAGCTGTTTTTT; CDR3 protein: CASSLQGYLNTGELFF
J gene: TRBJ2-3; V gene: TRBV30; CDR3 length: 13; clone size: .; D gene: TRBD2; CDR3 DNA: TGTGCCTCAGGAAAGGGAGGGAGAGATACGCAGTATTTT; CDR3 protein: CASGKGGRDTQYF
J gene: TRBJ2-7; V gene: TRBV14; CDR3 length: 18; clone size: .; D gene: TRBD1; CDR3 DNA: TGTGCCAGCAGCCAAACAGGGGGCTATCCCATACCTACCTACGAGCAGTACTTC; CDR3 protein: CASSQTGGYPIPTYEQYF
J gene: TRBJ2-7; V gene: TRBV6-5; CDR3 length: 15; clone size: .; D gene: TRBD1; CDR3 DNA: TGTGCCAGCAGTTATTACGGGACAGGGGGATACGAGCAGTACTTC; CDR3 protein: CASSYYGTGGYEQYF
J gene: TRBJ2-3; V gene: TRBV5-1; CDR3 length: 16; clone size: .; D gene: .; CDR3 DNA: TGCGCCAGCAGCTGGGCGACAGGGACTAGCACAGATACGCAGTATTTT; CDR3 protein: CASSWATGTSTDTQYF
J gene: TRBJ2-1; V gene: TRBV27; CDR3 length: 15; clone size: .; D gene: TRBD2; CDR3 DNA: TGTGCCAGCAGTATCAGCGGGGTTGCCTCCCATGAGCAGTTCTTC; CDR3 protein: CASSISGVASHEQFF
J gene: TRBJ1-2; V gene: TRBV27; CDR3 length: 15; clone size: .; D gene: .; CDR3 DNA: TGTGCCAGCGGTAGCGGGGGCAGATCGAACTATGGCTACACCTTC; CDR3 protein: CASGSGGRSNYGYTF
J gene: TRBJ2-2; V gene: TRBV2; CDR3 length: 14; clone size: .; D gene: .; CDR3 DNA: TGTGCCAGCAGTGTCTTAGGGAGCACCGGGGAGCTGTTTTTT; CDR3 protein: CASSVLGSTGELFF
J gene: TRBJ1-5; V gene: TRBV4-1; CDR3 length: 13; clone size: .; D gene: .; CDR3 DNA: TGCGCCAGCAGCCCTACGGGTTTTCAGCCCCAGCATTTT; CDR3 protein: CASSPTGFQPQHF
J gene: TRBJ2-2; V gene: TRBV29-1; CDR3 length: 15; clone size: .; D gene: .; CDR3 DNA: TGCAGCGTTGAGTCGGTTGCGAAGGGGGACGGGGAGCTGTTTTTT; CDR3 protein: CSVESVAKGDGELFF
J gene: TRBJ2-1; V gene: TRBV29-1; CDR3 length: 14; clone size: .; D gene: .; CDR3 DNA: TGCAGCGTTGAAAGAAGACTAGTGAGTAATGAGCAGTTCTTC; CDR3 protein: CSVERRLVSNEQFF
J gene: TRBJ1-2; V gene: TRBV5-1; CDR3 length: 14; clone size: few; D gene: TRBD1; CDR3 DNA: TGCGCCAGCAGCCCGCTACAGGGGACCTATGGCTACACCTTC; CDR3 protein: CASSPLQGTYGYTF
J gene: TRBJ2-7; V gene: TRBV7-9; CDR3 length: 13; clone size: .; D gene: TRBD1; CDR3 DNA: TGTGCCAGCAGCTTGGACAGGGCCCACGAGCAGTACTTC; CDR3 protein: CASSLDRAHEQYF
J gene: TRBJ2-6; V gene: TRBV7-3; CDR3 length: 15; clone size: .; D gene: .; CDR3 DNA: TGTGCCAGCAGCTCAAATAGTCCTGGGGCCAACGTCCTGACTTTC; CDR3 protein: CASSSNSPGANVLTF
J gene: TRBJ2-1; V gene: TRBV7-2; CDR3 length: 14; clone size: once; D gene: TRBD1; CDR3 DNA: TGTGCCAGCAGCTTAGCGGGACAGTACAATGAGCAGTTCTTC; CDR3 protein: CASSLAGQYNEQFF
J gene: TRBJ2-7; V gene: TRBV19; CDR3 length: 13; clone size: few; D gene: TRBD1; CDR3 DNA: TGTGCCAGTACCCGGGACAGACCCTACGAGCAGTACTTC; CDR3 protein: CASTRDRPYEQYF
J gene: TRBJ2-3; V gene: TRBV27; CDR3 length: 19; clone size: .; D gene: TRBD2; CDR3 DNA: TGTGCCAGCAGTTCTTGGAGCGGGAGAGTAATTCGAGGCACAGATACGCAGTATTTT; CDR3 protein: CASSSWSGRVIRGTDTQYF
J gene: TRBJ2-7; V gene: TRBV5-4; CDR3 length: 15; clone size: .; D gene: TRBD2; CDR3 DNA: TGTGCCAGCAGCTTGGCTAGCGGGAGTTCCTACGAGCAGTACTTC; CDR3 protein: CASSLASGSSYEQYF
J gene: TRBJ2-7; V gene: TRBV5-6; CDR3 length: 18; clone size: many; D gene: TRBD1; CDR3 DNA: TGTGCCAGCAGCCCGCGGACAGGTACCCCAACCCATCTCTACGAGCAGTACTTC; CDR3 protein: CASSPRTGTPTHLYEQYF
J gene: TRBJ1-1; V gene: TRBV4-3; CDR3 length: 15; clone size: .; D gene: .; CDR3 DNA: TGCGCCAGCAGCCAAACCCGGACACCAGCATGGGAAGCTTTCTTT; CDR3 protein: CASSQTRTPAWEAFF